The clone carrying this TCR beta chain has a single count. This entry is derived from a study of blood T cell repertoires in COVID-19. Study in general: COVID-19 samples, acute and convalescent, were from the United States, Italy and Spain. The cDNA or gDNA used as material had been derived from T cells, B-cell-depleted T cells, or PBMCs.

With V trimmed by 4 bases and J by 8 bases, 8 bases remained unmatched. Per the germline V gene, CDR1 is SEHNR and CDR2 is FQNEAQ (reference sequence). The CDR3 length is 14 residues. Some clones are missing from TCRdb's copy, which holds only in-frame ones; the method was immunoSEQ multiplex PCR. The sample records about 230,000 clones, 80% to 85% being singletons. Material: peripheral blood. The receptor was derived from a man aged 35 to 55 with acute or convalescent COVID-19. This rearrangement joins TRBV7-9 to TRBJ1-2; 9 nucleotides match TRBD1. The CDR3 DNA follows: TGTGCCAGCAGCTCGACTACAGGGGGCAGAGGCTACACCTTC. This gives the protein CASSSTTGGRGYTF.